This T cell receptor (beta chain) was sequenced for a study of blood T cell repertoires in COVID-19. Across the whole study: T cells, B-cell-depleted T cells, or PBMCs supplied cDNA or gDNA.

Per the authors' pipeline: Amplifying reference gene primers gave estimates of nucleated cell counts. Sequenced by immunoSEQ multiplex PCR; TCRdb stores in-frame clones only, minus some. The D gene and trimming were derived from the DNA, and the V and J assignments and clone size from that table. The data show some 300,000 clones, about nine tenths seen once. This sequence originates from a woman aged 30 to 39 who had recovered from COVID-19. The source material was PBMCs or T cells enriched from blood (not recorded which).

As DNA, the CDR3 is TGTGCCAGCAGCTTGTCTGAGAGCGCCGGGGAGCTGTTTTTT. Protein: CASSLSESAGELFF. This chain uses TRBV7-6 with TRBJ2-2; D is uncertain. This CDR3 comprises 14 residues. Trimming removed 3 bases from V and 6 bases from J, with 11 bases in between. The V gene's germline CDR1 is SGHVS and CDR2 FNYEAQ.